A selection of T cell receptor beta chains follows, all from one sample in a study of blood T cell repertoires in COVID-19. Produced via immunoSEQ multiplex PCR; TCRdb's table is partial and in-frame only. The table shows approximately 470,000 clones, with approximately 85% occurring only once. Specimen: peripheral blood. The receptors were sampled from a human donor in a cohort sampled during active COVID-19. Each CDR3 is given with its conserved first and last residue. The D gene is left open where the match is weak. Some rows mark clone size as missing; the rest say once, few, many or name a class of expanded clone.

>TRBV28|NA|TRBJ1-5|NA
CASSSAGGLGHPQHF
TGTGCCAGCAGTTCAGCGGGGGGCCTAGGCCACCCCCAGCATTTT
>TRBV6-6|NA|TRBJ1-2|NA
CASSYSPGGGGYTF
TGTGCCAGCAGTTACTCCCCCGGGGGAGGTGGCTACACCTTC
>TRBV10-3|TRBD1|TRBJ1-1|few
CAISESGTGGYGDTEAFF
TGTGCCATCAGTGAGTCTGGGACAGGGGGCTACGGAGACACTGAAGCTTTCTTT
>TRBV30|NA|TRBJ1-1|few
CAWSVNRMNTEAFF
TGTGCCTGGAGTGTTAACAGAATGAACACTGAAGCTTTCTTT
>TRBV7-3|NA|TRBJ2-3|NA
CASSLSTDTQYF
TGTGCCAGCAGCCTAAGCACAGATACGCAGTATTTT
>TRBV30|TRBD1|TRBJ1-6|few
CAWSVLGTGNSPLHF
TGTGCCTGGAGTGTACTCGGGACAGGGAATTCACCCCTCCACTTT
>TRBV18|TRBD1|TRBJ2-7|NA
CASCSGGAYEQYF
TGTGCCAGCTGCTCAGGGGGAGCCTACGAGCAGTACTTC
>TRBV5-1|TRBD1|TRBJ1-4|NA
CASSPGQHNEKLFF
TGCGCCAGCAGCCCGGGACAGCATAATGAAAAACTGTTTTTT
>TRBV6-6|NA|TRBJ2-7|NA
CASSLGGSAYEQYF
TGTGCCAGCAGCCTAGGCGGGTCGGCCTACGAGCAGTACTTC
>TRBV5-8|NA|TRBJ1-1|NA
CASSLDLGRGGTEAFF
TGTGCCAGCAGCTTGGATTTGGGCAGGGGAGGGACTGAAGCTTTCTTT
>TRBV14|NA|TRBJ2-3|NA
CASSQVAPGVGDTQYF
TGTGCCAGCAGCCAAGTCGCACCGGGGGTAGGGGATACGCAGTATTTT
>TRBV6-4|NA|TRBJ1-2|NA
CASSGTGSGYGYTF
TGTGCCAGCAGTGGTACCGGGTCGGGCTATGGCTACACCTTC
>TRBV7-9|TRBD2|TRBJ2-1|NA
CASIRTRGGDEQFF
TGTGCCAGCATTAGGACAAGGGGAGGGGATGAGCAGTTCTTC
>TRBV9|NA|TRBJ1-2|NA
CASSASQGAYGYTF
TGTGCCAGCAGCGCTTCCCAAGGGGCCTATGGCTACACCTTC
>TRBV7-9|NA|TRBJ2-1|once
CASSSVIVNPKYNEQFF
TGTGCCAGCAGCTCCGTTATAGTAAATCCCAAATACAATGAGCAGTTCTTC
>TRBV30|NA|TRBJ1-1|NA
CAWSGRAEAFF
TGTGCCTGGAGCGGTCGAGCCGAAGCTTTCTTT
>TRBV7-3|TRBD2|TRBJ2-1|many
CASSLNRAGGPNEQFF
TGTGCCAGCAGCTTAAACAGGGCGGGAGGGCCAAATGAGCAGTTCTTC
>TRBV5-6|TRBD1|TRBJ1-1|few
CASSSLDRVAEAFF
TGTGCCAGCAGCTCCCTCGACAGGGTGGCTGAAGCTTTCTTT
>TRBV21-1|NA|TRBJ1-5|NA
CASSRRRGLNQPQHF
TGTGCCAGCAGCAGGAGAAGGGGGCTCAATCAGCCCCAGCATTTT
>TRBV21-1|NA|TRBJ2-7|NA
CASSLRTGGRTYEQYF
TGTGCCAGCAGCCTACGAACAGGGGGCAGGACCTACGAGCAGTACTTC
>TRBV6-5|NA|TRBJ1-6|NA
CANRQASSYNSPLHF
TGTGCCAATCGACAGGCCAGCTCCTATAATTCACCCCTCCACTTT
>TRBV19|TRBD1|TRBJ1-5|NA
CASSTQGDQPQHF
TGTGCCAGTAGTACACAGGGGGATCAGCCCCAGCATTTT
>TRBV9|TRBD1|TRBJ1-2|NA
CASSLRQGGNNYGYTF
TGTGCCAGCAGCCTTAGACAGGGCGGAAATAACTATGGCTACACCTTC
>TRBV7-2|NA|TRBJ2-5|once
CASSLGRETQYF
TGTGCCAGCAGCTTAGGTAGAGAGACCCAGTACTTC
>TRBV6-5|NA|TRBJ2-3|NA
CASSLLGPTDTQYF
TGTGCCAGCAGCCTCTTGGGGCCGACAGATACGCAGTATTTT
>TRBV7-3|TRBD1|TRBJ2-5|NA
CASSETGTGEETQYF
TGTGCCAGCAGCGAAACAGGGACAGGGGAAGAGACCCAGTACTTC
>TRBV14|TRBD2|TRBJ2-5|NA
CASSPGLPLQYF
TGTGCCAGCAGCCCGGGACTACCGCTCCAGTACTTC
>TRBV5-1|TRBD1|TRBJ2-3|NA
CASSQDRGTDTQYF
TGCGCCAGCAGCCAAGACAGGGGGACAGATACGCAGTATTTT
>TRBV19|NA|TRBJ2-1|NA
CVSSMDSSSYNEQFF
TGTGTCAGTAGTATGGACTCGAGCTCCTACAATGAGCAGTTCTTC